Each of the 11 T cell receptor beta chains below was sequenced from the same sample in a study of T cell responses to AZD1222 COVID-19 vaccine. Some clones are missing from TCRdb's copy, which holds only in-frame ones; the method was immunoSEQ multiplex PCR. This sample carries approximately 190,000 clones, approximately 91% of them seen once, and the ten largest clones take roughly 0.99%. Sequenced here: peripheral blood, sampled on day 0 of AZD1222 vaccination. These receptors were taken from an adult in good health.

The chain links TRBV28 to TRBJ2-2; D remains unclear. The germline V gene has CDR1 MDHEN and CDR2 SYDVKM. This CDR3 is 14 amino acids long. V was shortened by 5 bases and J by 6 bases, with 13 bases between the two germline ends. The CDR3: CASSPPLWPGELFF. In nucleotides, the CDR3 is TGTGCCAGCAGTCCCCCCCTCTGGCCCGGGGAGCTGTTTTTT.

This clone was detected a few times. The chain is built from TRBV19 and TRBJ2-5; D could derive from TRBD1 or TRBD2 (5 bases each). Germline values: CDR1 LNHDA, CDR2 SQIVND (reference sequence). This CDR3 region has 13 residues. V lost 7 bases and J lost 2, with 11 bases in between. The CDR3 nucleotides read TGTGCCAGTAATCGGGGCGGGCAAGAGACCCAGTACTTC. Its protein product is CASNRGGQETQYF.

This chain connects TRBV4-2 to TRBJ2-1; TRBD2 matches 10 bases. The CDR3 runs 15 residues. Looked up from germline, CDR1 is LGHNA and CDR2 is YNFKEQ. Germline trimming cut 1 base from V and 4 bases from J; bases unmatched to any gene: 1. This chain's CDR3 is CASSQGTSGYNEQFF. The CDR3 DNA follows: TGTGCCAGCAGCCAAGGGACTAGCGGTTACAATGAGCAGTTCTTC.

This sequence joins TRBV6-5 and TRBJ2-2; 8 bases are shared with TRBD1. This CDR3 is 14 amino acids long. Trimming at V came to 6 bases and at J to 3 bases, leaving 3 bases not matched to a gene. Germline CDR1 reads MNHEY; CDR2 reads SVGAGI. CDR3 bases: TGTGCCAGCAGAAGGACAGGGTACACCGGGGAGCTGTTTTTT. The encoded protein is CASRRTGYTGELFF.

The CDR3 sequence: CASSKRTGDRNTEAFF. The CDR3 nucleotides read TGTGCCAGTAGTAAAAGGACAGGGGACAGGAACACTGAAGCTTTCTTT. The V gene is TRBV19, the J gene TRBJ1-1, with 9 bases that match TRBD1. V was pared by 4 bases and J by 1 base, with 7 bases of the junction left unmatched. CDR3 length equals 16 residues. Looked up from germline, CDR1 is LNHDA and CDR2 is SQIVND (reference sequence).

This clone was seen a few times. One end of the junction is discordant with germline, which a read error may explain. This chain connects TRBV5-1 to TRBJ1-6, with 7 bases fitting TRBD1. CDR3 length: 12 amino acids. CDR1 and CDR2 from the germline V gene are SGHRS and YFSETQ. The CDR3 DNA is TGCGCCAGCAGCTTGGGGGCGGGACAGCGATTCTTT. This gives the protein CASSLGAGQRFF.

This chain links TRBV28 with TRBJ2-3, with TRBD2 as a possible D gene (5 bases). Germline V lookup: CDR1 MDHEN, CDR2 SYDVKM. V lost 3 bases and J lost 2, with 9 bases in between. The CDR3 is 14 residues long. The CDR3 protein is CASSFRLPTDTQYF. The CDR3 coding sequence is TGTGCCAGCAGTTTTAGACTACCCACAGATACGCAGTATTTT.

The chain recombines TRBV7-2 with TRBJ1-1; possibly TRBD1 for D (6 bases). CDR1 is SGHTA and CDR2 is FQGNSA in the germline V gene. V was trimmed by 4 bases and J by 2 bases, leaving 11 bases between them. This CDR3 contains 14 residues. CDR3 nucleotide sequence: TGTGCCAGCAGCTCCCACAGGGACAACACTGAAGCTTTCTTT. The encoded protein is CASSSHRDNTEAFF.

This clone occurred once. The genes are TRBV2 and TRBJ1-1; perhaps TRBD1 as D (5 bases). Germline V lookup: CDR1 SNHLY, CDR2 FYNNEI. V dropped 6 bases and J dropped 1 base, with 9 bases sitting between them. The CDR3 has 13 residues. CDR3 sequence (DNA): TGTGCCAGCAGGTATACAGGGAACACTGAAGCTTTCTTT. The encoded protein is CASRYTGNTEAFF. The full variable domain, in which reference TRBV2 and TRBJ1-1 provide the parts outside the CDR3, is EPEVTQTPSHQVTQMGQEVILRCVPISNHLYFYWYRQILGQKVEFLVSFYNNEISEKSEIFDDQFSVERPDGSNFTLKIRSTKLEDSAMYFCASRYTGNTEAFFGQGTRLTVV.

V is TRBV15 and J is TRBJ1-5; 8 positions agree with TRBD1. Germline trimming cut 5 bases from V and 4 bases from J; bases unmatched to any gene: 16. This CDR3 is 18 amino acids long. Germline V gives CDR1 LNHNV, CDR2 YYDKDF (reference sequence). The CDR3 sequence: CATSGGPHRDRLNQPQHF. The CDR3 DNA follows: TGTGCCACCAGCGGAGGACCTCACCGGGACAGGTTAAATCAGCCCCAGCATTTT.

The CDR3 region has the DNA TGTGCCATCAGTGAGGGGACTAGCGGGATCGCCTACAATGAGCAGTTCTTC. Residues: CAISEGTSGIAYNEQFF. The chain links TRBV10-3 to TRBJ2-1; 13 bases are shared with TRBD2. CDR1 and CDR2 (germline): ENHRY, SYGVKD. The CDR3 covers 17 residues. V was pared by 2 bases and J by 2 bases, with 3 bases of the junction left unmatched.